These T cell receptor beta chains were read from a single sample in a study of radiotherapy plus CTLA-4 blockade in lung cancer. The assay was immunoSEQ multiplex PCR, and TCRdb's table has in-frame clones only and misses some. This sample carries tens of thousands of clones, around four fifths of them seen once, and the ten largest clones take more than 4.5%. The sample here was peripheral blood, taken from a patient treated with radiotherapy plus ipilimumab. These receptors all stem from a human donor with non-small cell lung cancer whose response to radiotherapy plus ipilimumab could not be evaluated. The CDR3 runs from the conserved cysteine through the conserved F or W. Fields, in order: J gene, clone size, D gene, V gene, CDR3 DNA, CDR3 protein. D genes are given only for firm matches. Rows give clone size only sometimes, using once, few, many, or a class for an expanded clone.

TRBJ2-2 few TRBD1 TRBV29-1 TGCAGCGTTGCGACAGGGGACGTCGGGGAGCTGTTTTTT CSVATGDVGELFF
TRBJ1-2 few . TRBV21-1 TGTGCCAGCAGCAAGGACAGCCTCTATGGCTACACCTTC CASSKDSLYGYTF
TRBJ1-5 few TRBD1 TRBV6-6 TGTGCCAGCAGTCGAGGGACAGGGTTTCAGCCCCAGCATTTT CASSRGTGFQPQHF
TRBJ1-5 . TRBD1 TRBV9 TGTGCCAGCAGCGCCGGGACAGGGAATCAGCCCCAGCATTTT CASSAGTGNQPQHF
TRBJ2-5 . . TRBV9 TGTGCCAGCAGCTCAACAGGGCAAGAGACCCAGTACTTC CASSSTGQETQYF
TRBJ1-4 medium-sized TRBD1 TRBV7-9 TGTGCCAGCAGCTCTCCACAGGGGGCGGCTAATGAAAAACTGTTTTTT CASSSPQGAANEKLFF
TRBJ2-2 . TRBD1 TRBV5-1 TGCGCCAGCAGCGTGAGAAGGGGGCTCACGCTTACGAACACCGGGGAGCTGTTTTTT CASSVRRGLTLTNTGELFF
TRBJ2-5 . TRBD1 TRBV28 TGTGCCAGCGGGGGACAGGTCCAGGGGGGGACCCAGTACTTC CASGGQVQGGTQYF
TRBJ2-7 . . TRBV28 TGTGCCAGCAGTACGCCTGGGCAGGTAACCTACGAGCAGTACTTC CASSTPGQVTYEQYF
TRBJ2-3 . TRBD2 TRBV5-1 TGCGCCAGCAGCTTGGGACCTAGCGGCCTCACAGATACGCAGTATTTT CASSLGPSGLTDTQYF
TRBJ1-1 few . TRBV4-3 TGCGCCAGCAGCCAAGTCTCGGGGAGGACTGAAGCTTTCTTT CASSQVSGRTEAFF
TRBJ2-3 . . TRBV21-1 TGTGCCAGCAGCAAAGGACTAGCGGGAGAGAGGTGGGGCACAGATACGCAGTATTTT CASSKGLAGERWGTDTQYF
TRBJ2-7 . . TRBV30 TGTGCCTGGAGTGTAAAGACAGGCTTCGCCTACGAGCAGTACTTC CAWSVKTGFAYEQYF
TRBJ1-6 few TRBD1 TRBV9 TGTGCCACCACCCCCGGGACAGCCAATTCACCCCTCCACTTT CATTPGTANSPLHF
TRBJ2-2 . . TRBV2 TGTGCCAGCAGTGACTCCTACACCGGGGAGCTGTTTTTT CASSDSYTGELFF
TRBJ2-6 . . TRBV7-8 TGTGCCAGCAGCTTAGATCAAAGGGGCCGCGATTCTGGGGCCAACGTCCTGACTTTC CASSLDQRGRDSGANVLTF
TRBJ2-5 . TRBD1 TRBV9 TGTGCCAGCAGCATCGGAACCGGGACAGGGGAAGAGACCCAGTACTTC CASSIGTGTGEETQYF
TRBJ2-5 . TRBD1 TRBV13 TGTGCCAGCAGCATGCGTAGGGACAGGGAAGAGACCCAGTACTTC CASSMRRDREETQYF
TRBJ2-7 . TRBD2 TRBV4-1 TGCGCCAGCAGCCCGAGTCCGAGCGGGAGGTACGAGCAGTACTTC CASSPSPSGRYEQYF
TRBJ2-1 . TRBD2 TRBV28 TGTGCCAGCAGTTTATTGGGGCGGGCGGGAGATCGAACTTCGGGACATGAGCAGTTCTTC CASSLLGRAGDRTSGHEQFF
TRBJ2-7 . . TRBV6-1 TGTGCCAGCAGTGGGACAGTTTACGAGCAGTACTTC CASSGTVYEQYF
TRBJ1-2 . . TRBV18 TGTGCCAGCTCCGACAGCTATGGCTACACCTTC CASSDSYGYTF
TRBJ2-1 . TRBD1 TRBV19 TGTGCCAGTAGGTGGACAGGGGGGAATGAGCAGTTCTTC CASRWTGGNEQFF
TRBJ2-7 . TRBD1 TRBV5-1 TGCGCCAGCAGCCTGCCCGGGACAGGGTACTCCTACGAGCAGTACTTC CASSLPGTGYSYEQYF
TRBJ2-1 . TRBD1 TRBV7-3 TGTGCCAGCAGCTCGACAGGGTGGTACCCCGATGAGCAGTTCTTC CASSSTGWYPDEQFF
TRBJ1-1 medium-sized . TRBV14 TGTGCCAGCAGCGCAGGGGTCAAGAGCACTGAAGCTTTCTTT CASSAGVKSTEAFF
TRBJ2-1 . . TRBV9 TGTGCCAGCAGCGTAGAGGAGGGGCGGGGCAATGAGCAGTTCTTC CASSVEEGRGNEQFF